This entry features one T cell receptor beta chain sequence. The antigen is unknown. V lost 8 bases, J lost 6 bases, and 9 bases stayed unmatched. There are 13 residues in the CDR3. Per germline, CDR1 SGHDN and CDR2 FVKESK. The table came from immunoSEQ multiplex PCR; TCRdb's copy has only in-frame clones and leaves some out. The profile covers 140,000 or so clones, with 80% to 90% appearing a single time and 4.5% to 5.5% taken by the ten largest. The sample belongs to a study of cytomegalovirus exposure and HLA in healthy donors. Study observations and caveats: In vitro, a few CMV-associated chains proved specific for CMV antigens. Rarity held for most TCR sequences, but there were some public TCRs that occurred in many donors.

This clonotype was sampled from a young man in good health and CMV-seropositive. The sample consisted of PBMCs. The chain uses TRBV14 and TRBJ1-2; 7 nucleotides align to TRBD1. CDR3 region: CASQPWQGDGYTF. The CDR3 nucleotides read TGTGCCAGCCAGCCTTGGCAGGGGGATGGCTACACCTTC.